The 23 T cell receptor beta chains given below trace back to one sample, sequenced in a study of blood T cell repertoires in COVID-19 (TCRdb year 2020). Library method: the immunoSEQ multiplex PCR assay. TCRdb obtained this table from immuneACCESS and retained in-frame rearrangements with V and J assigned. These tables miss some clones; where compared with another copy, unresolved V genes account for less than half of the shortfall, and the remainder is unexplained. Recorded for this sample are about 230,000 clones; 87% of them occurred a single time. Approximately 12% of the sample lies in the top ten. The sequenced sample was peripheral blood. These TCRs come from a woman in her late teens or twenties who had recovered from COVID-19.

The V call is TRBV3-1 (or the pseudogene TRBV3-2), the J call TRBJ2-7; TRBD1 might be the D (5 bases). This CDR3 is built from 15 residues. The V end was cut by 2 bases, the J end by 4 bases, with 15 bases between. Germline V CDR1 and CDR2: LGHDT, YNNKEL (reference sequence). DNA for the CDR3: TGTGCCAGCAGCCAAAGGGGAACACCAACTTACGAGCAGTACTTC. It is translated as CASSQRGTPTYEQYF.

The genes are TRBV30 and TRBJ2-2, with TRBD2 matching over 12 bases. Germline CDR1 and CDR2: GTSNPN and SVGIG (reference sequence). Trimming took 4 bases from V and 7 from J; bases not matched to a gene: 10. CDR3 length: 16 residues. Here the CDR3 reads CAWNRLAGGPSGELFF. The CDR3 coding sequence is TGTGCCTGGAATCGCCTAGCGGGAGGGCCGAGCGGGGAGCTGTTTTTT.

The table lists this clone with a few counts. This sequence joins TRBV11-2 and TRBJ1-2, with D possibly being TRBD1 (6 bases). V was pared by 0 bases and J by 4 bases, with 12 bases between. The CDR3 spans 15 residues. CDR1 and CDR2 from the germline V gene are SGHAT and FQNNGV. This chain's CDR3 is CASSLDQTGPYGYTF. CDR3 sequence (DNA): TGTGCCAGCAGCTTAGACCAGACAGGACCCTATGGCTACACCTTC.

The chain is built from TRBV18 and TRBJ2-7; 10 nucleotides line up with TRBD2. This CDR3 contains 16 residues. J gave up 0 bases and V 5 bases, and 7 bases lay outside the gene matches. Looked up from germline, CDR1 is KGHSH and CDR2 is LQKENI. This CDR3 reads CASSEGTSASSYEQYF. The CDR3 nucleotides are TGTGCCAGCTCAGAGGGGACTAGCGCGAGCTCCTACGAGCAGTACTTC.

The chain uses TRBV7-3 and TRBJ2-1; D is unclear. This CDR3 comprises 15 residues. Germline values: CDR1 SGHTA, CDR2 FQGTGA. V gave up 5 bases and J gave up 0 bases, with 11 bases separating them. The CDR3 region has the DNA TGTGCCAGCAGCGAAGAGGTGTTCTCCTACAATGAGCAGTTCTTC. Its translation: CASSEEVFSYNEQFF.

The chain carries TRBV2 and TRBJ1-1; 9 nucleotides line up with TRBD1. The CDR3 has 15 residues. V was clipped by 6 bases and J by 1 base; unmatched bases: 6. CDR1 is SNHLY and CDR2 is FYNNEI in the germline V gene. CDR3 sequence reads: CASRDRGLSNTEAFF. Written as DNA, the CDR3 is TGTGCCAGCAGGGACAGGGGCCTTTCGAACACTGAAGCTTTCTTT.

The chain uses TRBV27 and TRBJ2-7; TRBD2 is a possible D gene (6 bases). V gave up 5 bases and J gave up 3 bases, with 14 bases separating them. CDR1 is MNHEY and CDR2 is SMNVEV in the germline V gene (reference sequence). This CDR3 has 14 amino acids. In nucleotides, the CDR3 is TGTGCCAGCAGTCAGATAATAGCGGACTACGAGCAGTACTTC. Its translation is CASSQIIADYEQYF.

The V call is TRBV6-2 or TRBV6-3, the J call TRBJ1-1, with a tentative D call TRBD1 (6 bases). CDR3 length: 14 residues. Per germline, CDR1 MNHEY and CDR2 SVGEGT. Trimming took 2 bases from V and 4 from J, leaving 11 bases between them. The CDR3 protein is CASSYTGLVTEAFF. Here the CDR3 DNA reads TGTGCCAGCAGTTACACAGGGCTTGTCACTGAAGCTTTCTTT.

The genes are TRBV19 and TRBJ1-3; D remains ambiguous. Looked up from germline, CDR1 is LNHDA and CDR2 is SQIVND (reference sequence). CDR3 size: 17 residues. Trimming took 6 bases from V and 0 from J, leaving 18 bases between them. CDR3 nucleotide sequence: TGTGCCAGTAGACCTAGGATGTTGCTGTACTCTGGAAACACCATATATTTT. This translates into CASRPRMLLYSGNTIYF.

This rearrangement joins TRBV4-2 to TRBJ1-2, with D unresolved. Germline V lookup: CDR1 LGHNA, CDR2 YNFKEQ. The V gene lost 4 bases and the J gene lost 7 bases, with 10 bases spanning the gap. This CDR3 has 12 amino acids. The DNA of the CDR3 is TGTGCCAGCAGCCCCGAGGCGAGTGGCTACACCTTC. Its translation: CASSPEASGYTF.

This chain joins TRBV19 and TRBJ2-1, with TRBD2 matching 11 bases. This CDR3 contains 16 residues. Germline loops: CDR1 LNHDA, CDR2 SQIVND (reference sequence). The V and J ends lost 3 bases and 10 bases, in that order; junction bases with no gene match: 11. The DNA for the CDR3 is TGTGCCAGTAGTATGGGAAATCTAGCGGGGGGTGGAGAGCAGTTCTTC. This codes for CASSMGNLAGGGEQFF.

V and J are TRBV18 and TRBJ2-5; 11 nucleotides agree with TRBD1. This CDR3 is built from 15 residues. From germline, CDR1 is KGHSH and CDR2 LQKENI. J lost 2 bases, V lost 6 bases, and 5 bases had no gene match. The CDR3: CASSEDRGRQETQYF. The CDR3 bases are TGTGCCAGCTCTGAGGACAGGGGGCGACAAGAGACCCAGTACTTC.

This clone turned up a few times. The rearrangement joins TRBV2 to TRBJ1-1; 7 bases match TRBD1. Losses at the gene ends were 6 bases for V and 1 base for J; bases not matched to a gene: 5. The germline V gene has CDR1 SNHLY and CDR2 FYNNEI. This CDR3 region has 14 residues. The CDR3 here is CASSSSGGNTEAFF. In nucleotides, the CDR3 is TGTGCCAGCAGCTCCTCAGGGGGGAACACTGAAGCTTTCTTT.

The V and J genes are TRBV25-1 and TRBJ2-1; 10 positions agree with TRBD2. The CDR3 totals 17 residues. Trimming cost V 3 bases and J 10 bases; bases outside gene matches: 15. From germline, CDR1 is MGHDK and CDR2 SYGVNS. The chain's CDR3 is CASSDHPSGRDLSEQFF. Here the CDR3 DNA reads TGTGCCAGCAGTGACCATCCTAGCGGGAGAGATTTAAGCGAGCAGTTCTTC.

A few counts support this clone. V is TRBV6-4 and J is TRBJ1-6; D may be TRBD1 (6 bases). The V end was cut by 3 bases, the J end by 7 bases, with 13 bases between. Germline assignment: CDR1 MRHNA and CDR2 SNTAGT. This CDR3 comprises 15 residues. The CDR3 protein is CASSEGGQGNSPLHF. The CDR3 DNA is TGTGCCAGCAGTGAGGGAGGGCAGGGGAATTCACCCCTCCACTTT.

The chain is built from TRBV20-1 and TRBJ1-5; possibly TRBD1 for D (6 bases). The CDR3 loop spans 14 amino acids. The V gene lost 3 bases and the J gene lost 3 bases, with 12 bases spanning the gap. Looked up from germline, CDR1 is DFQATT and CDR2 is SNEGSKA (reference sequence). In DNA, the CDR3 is TGCAGTGCTAGTGAAACAGGGCCCAATCAGCCCCAGCATTTT. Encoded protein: CSASETGPNQPQHF.

CDR3 region: CASSQDFVSEQFF. DNA of the CDR3: TGTGCCAGCAGCCAAGATTTTGTCAGTGAGCAGTTCTTC. This chain connects TRBV14 to TRBJ2-1, with D hard to call. Germline assignment: CDR1 SGHDN and CDR2 FVKESK. The CDR3 runs 13 residues. Trimming stripped 0 bases from V and 9 bases from J, with 9 bases between.

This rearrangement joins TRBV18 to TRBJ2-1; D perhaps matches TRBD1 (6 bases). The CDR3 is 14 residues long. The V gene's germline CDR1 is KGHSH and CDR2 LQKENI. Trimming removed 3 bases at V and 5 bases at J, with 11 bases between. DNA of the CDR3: TGTGCCAGCTCACCTGATTGGGGGCACAATGAGCAGTTCTTC. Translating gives CASSPDWGHNEQFF. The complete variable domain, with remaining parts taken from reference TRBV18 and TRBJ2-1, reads NAGVMQNPRHLVRRRGQEARLRCSPMKGHSHVYWYRQLPEEGLKFMVYLQKENIIDESGMPKERFSAEFPKEGPSILRIQQVVRGDSAAYFCASSPDWGHNEQFFGPGTRLTVL.

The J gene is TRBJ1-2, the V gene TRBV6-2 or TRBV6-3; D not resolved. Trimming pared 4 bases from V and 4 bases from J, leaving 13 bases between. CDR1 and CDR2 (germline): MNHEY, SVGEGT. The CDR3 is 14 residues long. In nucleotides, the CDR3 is TGTGCCAGCAGTTGGCGGGGTAGCCCCTATGGCTACACCTTC. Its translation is CASSWRGSPYGYTF.

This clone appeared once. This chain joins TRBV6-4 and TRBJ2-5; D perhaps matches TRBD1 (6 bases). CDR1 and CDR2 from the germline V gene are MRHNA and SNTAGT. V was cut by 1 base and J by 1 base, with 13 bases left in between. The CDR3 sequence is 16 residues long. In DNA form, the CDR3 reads TGTGCCAGCAGTGACTTGGTAAGGGGGAGCCAAGAGACCCAGTACTTC. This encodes CASSDLVRGSQETQYF.

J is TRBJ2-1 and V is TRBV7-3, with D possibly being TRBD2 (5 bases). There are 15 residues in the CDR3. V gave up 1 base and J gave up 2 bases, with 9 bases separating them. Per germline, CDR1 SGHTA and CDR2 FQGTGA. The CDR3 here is CASSLITGTYNEQFF. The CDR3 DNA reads TGTGCCAGCAGCTTAATTACGGGAACCTACAATGAGCAGTTCTTC.

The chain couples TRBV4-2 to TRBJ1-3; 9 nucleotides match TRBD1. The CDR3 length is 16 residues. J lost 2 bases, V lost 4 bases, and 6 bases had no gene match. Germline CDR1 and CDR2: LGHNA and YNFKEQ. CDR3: CASSPKQGAPGNTIYF. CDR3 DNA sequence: TGTGCCAGCAGCCCCAAACAGGGGGCGCCTGGAAACACCATATATTTT.

CDR3 amino acids: CASSLTSGMGPYNEQFF. CDR3 nucleotides: TGCGCCAGCAGCCTAACTAGCGGGATGGGCCCCTACAATGAGCAGTTCTTC. The chain links TRBV5-1 to TRBJ2-1; 10 bases map to TRBD2. The J segment lost 2 bases and the V segment lost 4 bases, leaving 9 bases of the junction unmatched. CDR1 is SGHRS, CDR2 YFSETQ, per germline. This CDR3 has 17 amino acids.